Each of the 5 T cell receptor beta chains below was sequenced from the same sample in a study of blood T cell repertoires in COVID-19. The assay was immunoSEQ multiplex PCR, and TCRdb's table has in-frame clones only and misses some. The sample yields around 300,000 clones, 90% seen once. Sequenced: PBMCs or T cells enriched from blood (not recorded which). Receptors were obtained from a woman aged 18-29 years with acute COVID-19.

This clone was picked up one time. The CDR3, as DNA: TGTGCCAGTAGTATATCCCCCCGACAGGGGGAAATGGGTCAGCCCCAGCATTTT. Translation: CASSISPRQGEMGQPQHF. The chain carries TRBV19 and TRBJ1-5; TRBD1 matches at 9 bases. Unmatched junction bases numbered 14, after V lost 2 bases and J lost 6 bases. Germline CDR1 reads LNHDA; CDR2 reads SQIVND (reference sequence). The CDR3 has 18 residues. The whole variable domain, remainder taken from reference TRBV19 and TRBJ1-5, is DGGITQSPKYLFRKEGQNVTLSCEQNLNHDAMYWYRQDPGQGLRLIYYSQIVNDFQKGDIAEGYSVSREKKESFPLTVTSAQKNPTAFYLCASSISPRQGEMGQPQHFGDGTRLSIL.

This clone was recorded only once. The chain couples TRBV10-3 to TRBJ2-1; 9 bases match TRBD2. J gave up 13 bases and V 0 bases, and 16 bases lay outside the gene matches. The CDR3 is 17 amino acids. The germline CDR1 and CDR2 sequences are ENHRY and SYGVKD. This CDR3 reads CAISESIGTSWAQEQFF. The DNA for the CDR3 is TGTGCCATCAGTGAGTCGATAGGGACTAGCTGGGCGCAGGAACAGTTCTTC.

The chain joins TRBV5-1 to TRBJ1-5, with D maybe TRBD1 (5 bases). Germline CDR1 SGHRS, CDR2 YFSETQ. V lost 1 base and J 6 bases, leaving 14 bases between the germline ends. The CDR3 has 15 amino acids. CDR3 region: CASSLMAAGGQPQHF. The CDR3 nucleotides are TGCGCCAGCAGCTTGATGGCCGCGGGGGGTCAGCCCCAGCATTTT.

This clone has more than one count but fewer than ten. The chain joins TRBV27 to TRBJ2-7, with 13 bases lining up with TRBD2. The CDR3 covers 20 residues. The ends lost 5 bases at V and 2 bases at J; junction bases unmatched: 18. Looked up from germline, CDR1 is MNHEY and CDR2 is SMNVEV (reference sequence). This chain's CDR3 is CASSLPRTSGSNPLPYEQYF. For the CDR3, the DNA is TGTGCCAGCAGTCTCCCCAGGACTAGCGGGAGCAACCCCCTCCCCTACGAGCAGTACTTC.

The chain employs TRBV19 and TRBJ2-3, with no clear D. Trimming pared 5 bases from V and 1 base from J, leaving 10 bases between. The CDR3 sequence is 14 residues long. The germline V gene encodes CDR1 LNHDA and CDR2 SQIVND (reference sequence). The CDR3 sequence is CASSLTDGTDTQYF. The CDR3 region has the DNA TGTGCCAGTAGTTTGACTGACGGCACAGATACGCAGTATTTT.